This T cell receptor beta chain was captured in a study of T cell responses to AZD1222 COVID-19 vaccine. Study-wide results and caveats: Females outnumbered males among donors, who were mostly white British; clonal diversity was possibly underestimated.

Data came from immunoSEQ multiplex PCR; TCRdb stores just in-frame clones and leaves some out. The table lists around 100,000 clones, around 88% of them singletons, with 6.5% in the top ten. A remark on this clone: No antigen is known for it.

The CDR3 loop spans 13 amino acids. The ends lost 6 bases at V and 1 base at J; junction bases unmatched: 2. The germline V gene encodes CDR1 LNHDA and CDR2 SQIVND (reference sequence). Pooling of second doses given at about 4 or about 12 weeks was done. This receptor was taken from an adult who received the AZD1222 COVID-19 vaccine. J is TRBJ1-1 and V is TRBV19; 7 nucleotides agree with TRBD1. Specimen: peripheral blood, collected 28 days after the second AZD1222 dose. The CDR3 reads CASSDRANTEAFF. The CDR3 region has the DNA TGTGCCAGTAGCGACAGGGCGAACACTGAAGCTTTCTTT.